The 27 T cell receptor beta chains below come from one sample, sequenced in a study of cytomegalovirus exposure and HLA in healthy donors. The PCR used 60 Vbeta and 13 Jbeta primers. Clones were read by immunoSEQ multiplex PCR, and TCRdb kept only the in-frame ones, dropping some. The sample consists of under 250,000 clones, about 80% of them appearing once. What was sequenced was PBMCs. These receptor sequences come from a woman between 55 and 75 years old in good health and CMV-seropositive.

This clone came up a few times. This chain uses TRBV9 with TRBJ1-3, with D tentatively TRBD1 (6 bases). The CDR3 has 17 residues. Germline CDR1 SGDLS, CDR2 YYNGEE. V was cut by 4 bases and J by 0 bases, with 17 bases left in between. CDR3 residues: CASSLGGTTLSGNTIYF. The CDR3 coding sequence is TGTGCCAGCAGCCTAGGGGGGACAACCCTCTCTGGAAACACCATATATTTT.

This chain uses TRBV29-1 with TRBJ1-1; TRBD1 might be the D (5 bases). Trimming took off 2 bases at V and 8 bases at J, with 12 bases between the two ends. The CDR3 consists of 12 residues. Germline CDR1 and CDR2: SQVTM and ANQGSEA. CDR3 coding DNA: TGCAGCGTTGAACACAGGTACCGAGAAGCTTTCTTT. It specifies CSVEHRYREAFF.

This clone was seen a handful of times. The chain couples TRBV9 to TRBJ2-3, with a tentative D call TRBD2 (6 bases). CDR3 length equals 15 residues. Per the germline V gene, CDR1 is SGDLS and CDR2 is YYNGEE. Trimming shortened V by 0 bases and J by 3 bases, and 11 bases separated the two germline ends. CDR3 bases: TGTGCCAGCAGCGTAGCGGGAGACCTGACAGATACGCAGTATTTT. This codes for CASSVAGDLTDTQYF.

The chain carries TRBV5-6 and TRBJ1-2; possible D gene TRBD1, 5 bases. The CDR3 spans 15 residues. The germline V gene has CDR1 SGHDT and CDR2 YYEEEE. Trimming removed 1 base at V and 4 bases at J, with 14 bases between. The CDR3 DNA is TGTGCCAGCAGCTTGAGCCCGGTAGGGGCCTATGGCTACACCTTC. It translates to CASSLSPVGAYGYTF. Looking up the rest from reference TRBV5-6 and TRBJ1-2 gives the full variable domain: DAGVTQSPTHLIKTRGQQVTLRCSPKSGHDTVSWYQQALGQGPQFIFQYYEEEERQRGNFPDRFSGHQFPNYSSELNVNALLLGDSALYLCASSLSPVGAYGYTFGSGTRLTVV.

The chain uses TRBV9 and TRBJ2-3; 8 bases line up with TRBD1. The CDR3 covers 15 residues. V lost 0 bases and J lost 5; bases outside the gene matches: 5. Germline loops: CDR1 SGDLS, CDR2 YYNGEE. The CDR3 reads CASSVGQGAGDTQYF. CDR3 bases: TGTGCCAGCAGCGTAGGCCAGGGGGCGGGAGATACGCAGTATTTT.

The chain couples TRBV5-4 to TRBJ2-3; 9 bases agree with TRBD2. The CDR3 has 16 amino acids. The trim removed 2 bases at V and 3 bases at J, leaving 7 bases unmatched. Germline-derived CDR1 and CDR2 are SGHNT and YYREEE (reference sequence). For the CDR3, the DNA is TGTGCCAGCAGCTTTATAGCGGGAGCGGCGACAGATACGCAGTATTTT. Residues: CASSFIAGAATDTQYF.

This clone was seen only once. This chain links TRBV19 with TRBJ2-7, with a possible D match to TRBD2 (5 bases). The CDR3 has 15 amino acids. CDR1 is LNHDA and CDR2 is SQIVND in the germline V gene (reference sequence). V dropped 3 bases and J dropped 3 bases, with 15 bases sitting between them. The CDR3 loop is CASSIFFSGNYEQYF. For the CDR3, the DNA is TGTGCCAGTAGTATTTTCTTTTCCGGGAACTACGAGCAGTACTTC.

The genes are TRBV28 and TRBJ2-5; 9 positions match TRBD2. The CDR3 runs 17 residues. Losses at the gene ends were 5 bases for V and 5 bases for J; bases not matched to a gene: 15. Germline values: CDR1 MDHEN, CDR2 SYDVKM. DNA of the CDR3: TGTGCCAGCAGTCCCCGCCCAGGAGCGGGAGGTGGGGAGACCCAGTACTTC. Translated, it gives CASSPRPGAGGGETQYF.

This chain joins TRBV6-5 and TRBJ1-1; D is unclear. Trimming took 6 bases from V and 13 from J, leaving 15 bases between them. The CDR3 totals 11 residues. Germline assignment: CDR1 MNHEY and CDR2 SVGAGI. CDR3 region: CASSQAGRDFF. The CDR3 region has the DNA TGTGCCAGCAGCCAGGCCGGGAGGGATTTCTTT.

This chain connects TRBV2 to TRBJ1-5; possibly TRBD1 for D (6 bases). In germline, CDR1 is SNHLY, CDR2 FYNNEI. The CDR3 totals 15 residues. V lost 5 bases to trimming and J lost 7 bases, with 18 bases between them. For the CDR3, the DNA is TGTGCCAGCAGTCCATCGGAGGGGGGAGGGCAGCCCCAGCATTTT. It specifies CASSPSEGGGQPQHF.

This rearrangement joins TRBV28 to TRBJ2-3; weak D call: TRBD2 (5 bases). Trimming took off 4 bases at V and 0 bases at J, with 5 bases between the two ends. Germline V gene lookup returns CDR1 MDHEN and CDR2 SYDVKM. This CDR3 is built from 13 residues. CDR3 coding DNA: TGTGCCAGCAGTTGGACTAGCACAGATACGCAGTATTTT. It specifies CASSWTSTDTQYF.

This clone was picked up a small number of times. The V and J genes are TRBV7-3 and TRBJ2-5; no firm D call. Trimming removed 0 bases at V and 5 bases at J, with 7 bases between. CDR1 and CDR2 from the germline V gene are SGHTA and FQGTGA. This CDR3 has 13 residues. The CDR3 DNA reads TGTGCCAGCAGCTTAACTTGGGCGGAGACCCAGTACTTC. It translates to CASSLTWAETQYF.

The gene calls are TRBV9 and TRBJ1-1, with TRBD1 matching 7 bases. This CDR3 has 14 amino acids. Looked up from germline, CDR1 is SGDLS and CDR2 is YYNGEE. J was trimmed by 5 bases and V by 3 bases; bases with no gene match: 7. CDR3 residues: CASSDRTGGTEAFF. CDR3 DNA sequence: TGTGCCAGCAGCGATCGGACAGGCGGGACTGAAGCTTTCTTT. Full variable domain (missing parts from reference TRBV9 and TRBJ1-1): DSGVTQTPKHLITATGQRVTLRCSPRSGDLSVYWYQQSLDQGLQFLIQYYNGEERAKGNILERFSAQQFPDLHSELNLSSLELGDSALYFCASSDRTGGTEAFFGQGTRLTVV.

The rearrangement joins TRBV30 to TRBJ2-7, with 10 nucleotides matching TRBD1. Losses at the gene ends were 3 bases for V and 9 bases for J; bases not matched to a gene: 8. Germline V gene data show CDR1 as GTSNPN and CDR2 as SVGIG (reference sequence). The CDR3 has 13 residues. The CDR3 sequence: CAWRGQGGSVQYF. CDR3 DNA sequence: TGTGCCTGGAGAGGACAGGGGGGTTCTGTGCAGTACTTC.

The chain uses TRBV5-1 and TRBJ1-1; a weak D match, TRBD1 (5 bases). Germline V lookup: CDR1 SGHRS, CDR2 YFSETQ. V gave up 0 bases and J gave up 5 bases, with 23 bases separating them. The CDR3 is made up of 18 amino acids. The CDR3 nucleotides read TGCGCCAGCAGCTTGGGGGTAGGGGTTTCGACGGTTGTGACTGAAGCTTTCTTT. Protein: CASSLGVGVSTVVTEAFF.

The chain carries TRBV4-1 and TRBJ1-4; D uncertain. The CDR3 has 12 residues. V lost 4 bases and J 8 bases, leaving 8 bases between the germline ends. Per the germline V gene, CDR1 is MGHRA and CDR2 is YSYEKL. The CDR3 sequence: CASSRGIEKLFF. The CDR3 nucleotides read TGCGCCAGCAGCCGAGGCATCGAAAAACTGTTTTTT.

The chain combines TRBV5-1 with TRBJ2-6; no reliable D call. Germline loops: CDR1 SGHRS, CDR2 YFSETQ. V was trimmed by 4 bases and J by 2 bases, leaving 4 bases between them. This CDR3 has 13 amino acids. CDR3 amino acids: CASSPAGANVLTF. CDR3 nucleotide sequence: TGCGCCAGCAGCCCCGCTGGGGCCAACGTCCTGACTTTC.

The CDR3 coding sequence is TGTGCCATCAGGGGACAGTCCTACGAGCAGTACTTC. Amino acids: CAIRGQSYEQYF. The rearrangement uses TRBV10-3 and TRBJ2-7; TRBD1 matches 7 bases. Germline V gene data show CDR1 as ENHRY and CDR2 as SYGVKD. V trimming: 6 bases; J trimming: 1 base; junction bases outside the gene matches: 0. The CDR3 totals 12 residues.

This chain connects TRBV25-1 to TRBJ1-1; D gene ambiguous. Trimming left V 2 bases short and J 0 bases short, with 10 bases between. CDR1 is MGHDK, CDR2 SYGVNS, per germline. There are 15 residues in the CDR3. For the CDR3, the DNA is TGTGCCAGCAGTGAAAGCCACAGTGTGAACACTGAAGCTTTCTTT. This codes for CASSESHSVNTEAFF.

The chain carries TRBV5-1 and TRBJ1-1; 9 nucleotides match TRBD1. This CDR3 has 13 amino acids. Germline trimming cut 2 bases from V and 5 bases from J; bases unmatched to any gene: 1. Per germline, CDR1 SGHRS and CDR2 YFSETQ. DNA for the CDR3: TGCGCCAGCAGCTTACAGGGGGCGACTGAAGCTTTCTTT. Protein: CASSLQGATEAFF. Drawing the rest from reference TRBV5-1 and TRBJ1-1, the complete variable domain is KAGVTQTPRYLIKTRGQQVTLSCSPISGHRSVSWYQQTPGQGLQFLFEYFSETQRNKGNFPGRFSGRQFSNSRSEMNVSTLELGDSALYLCASSLQGATEAFFGQGTRLTVV.

The rearrangement joins TRBV19 to TRBJ2-7; D is unresolved. The germline V and J ends were trimmed by 0 bases and 2 bases, with 8 bases remaining between them. CDR1 is LNHDA and CDR2 is SQIVND in the germline V gene (reference sequence). CDR3 length: 14 residues. The CDR3, as DNA: TGTGCCAGTAGTATAGATCCCGGTACCTACGAGCAGTACTTC. This codes for CASSIDPGTYEQYF.

The table lists this clone with a count of one. V and J are TRBV11-2 and TRBJ2-7; TRBD1 aligns across 8 bases. V trimming: 4 bases; J trimming: 3 bases; junction bases outside the gene matches: 5. The length of the CDR3 is 14 residues. CDR1 and CDR2 from the germline V gene are SGHAT and FQNNGV. CDR3 residues: CASSSQTGGYEQYF. As DNA, the CDR3 is TGTGCCAGCAGCTCCCAAACAGGGGGCTACGAGCAGTACTTC.

V gene TRBV5-6 combines with J gene TRBJ2-7; 10 bases are a match to TRBD1. Trimming at V came to 0 bases and at J to 3 bases, leaving 3 bases not matched to a gene. From germline, CDR1 is SGHDT and CDR2 YYEEEE. The length of the CDR3 is 15 residues. CDR3 sequence reads: CASSLVGTGVYEQYF. The CDR3, as DNA: TGTGCCAGCAGCTTGGTGGGGACAGGGGTCTACGAGCAGTACTTC.

This clone was picked up one time. This chain joins TRBV10-2 and TRBJ2-7; D perhaps matches TRBD1 (5 bases). The CDR3 runs 12 residues. Germline assignment: CDR1 WSHSY and CDR2 SAAADI. The germline V and J ends were trimmed by 2 bases and 5 bases, with 7 bases remaining between them. The DNA of the CDR3 is TGCGCCAGCAGTGAGGCAGGGAACGAGCAGTACTTC. Translation gives CASSEAGNEQYF.

The CDR3 is CASTVTSGGGASSYEQYF. DNA for the CDR3: TGTGCCAGTACGGTCACCTCGGGAGGGGGAGCGAGCTCCTACGAGCAGTACTTC. The chain combines TRBV19 with TRBJ2-5; TRBD2 agrees at 8 bases. The J call could be wrong; TRBJ2-7 is a better fit for the DNA end. Germline V gives CDR1 LNHDA, CDR2 SQIVND (reference sequence). There are 18 residues in the CDR3.

The rearrangement joins TRBV2 to TRBJ2-5; D not resolved. CDR1 and CDR2 (germline): SNHLY, FYNNEI. V was cut by 2 bases and J by 2 bases, with 6 bases left in between. The CDR3 loop spans 13 amino acids. The CDR3 reads CASSEQIQETQYF. The CDR3, as DNA: TGTGCCAGCAGTGAACAGATTCAAGAGACCCAGTACTTC.

The V gene is TRBV6-5, the J gene TRBJ2-1; maybe TRBD2 (6 bases). V dropped 2 bases and J dropped 2 bases, with 10 bases sitting between them. CDR1 is MNHEY, CDR2 SVGAGI, per germline. This CDR3 is built from 15 residues. The CDR3 protein is CASSYVGSPYNEQFF. The CDR3 DNA sequence: TGTGCCAGCAGTTACGTCGGGAGCCCCTACAATGAGCAGTTCTTC.